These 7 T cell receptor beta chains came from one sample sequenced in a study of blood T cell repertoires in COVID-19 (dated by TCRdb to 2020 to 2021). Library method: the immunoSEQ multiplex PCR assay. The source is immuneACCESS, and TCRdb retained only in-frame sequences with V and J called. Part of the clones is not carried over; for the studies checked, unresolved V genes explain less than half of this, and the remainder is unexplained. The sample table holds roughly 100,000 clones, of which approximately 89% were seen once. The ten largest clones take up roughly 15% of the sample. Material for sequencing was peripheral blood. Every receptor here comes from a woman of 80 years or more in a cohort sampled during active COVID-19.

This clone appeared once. This CDR3 is CASSIGSGNTGELFF. The CDR3 bases are TGCGCCAGCAGCATAGGTAGCGGGAACACCGGGGAGCTGTTTTTT. The V and J genes are TRBV5-1 and TRBJ2-2; weak D call: TRBD2 (6 bases). V lost 4 bases, J lost 1 base, and 11 bases lay in between. Germline V lookup: CDR1 SGHRS, CDR2 YFSETQ. The CDR3 is made up of 15 amino acids.

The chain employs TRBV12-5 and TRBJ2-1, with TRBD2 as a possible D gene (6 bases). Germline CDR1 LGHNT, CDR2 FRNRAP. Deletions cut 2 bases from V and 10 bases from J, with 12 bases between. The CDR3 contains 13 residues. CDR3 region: CASGLQAGGEQFF. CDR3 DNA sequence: TGTGCTAGTGGTTTGCAAGCGGGTGGAGAGCAGTTCTTC.

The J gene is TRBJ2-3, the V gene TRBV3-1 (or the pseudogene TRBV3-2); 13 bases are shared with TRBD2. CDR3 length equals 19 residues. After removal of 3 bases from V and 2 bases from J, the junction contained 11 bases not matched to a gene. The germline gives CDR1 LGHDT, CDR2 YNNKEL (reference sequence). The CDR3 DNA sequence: TGTGCCAGCAGCCATTTCCCATGGACTAGCGGGAGTGCCACAGATACGCAGTATTTT. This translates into CASSHFPWTSGSATDTQYF.

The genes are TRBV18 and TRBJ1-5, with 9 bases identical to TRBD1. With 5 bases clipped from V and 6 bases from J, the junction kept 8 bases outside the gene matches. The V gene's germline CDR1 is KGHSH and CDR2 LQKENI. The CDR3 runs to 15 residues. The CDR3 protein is CASSEQGALGQPQHF. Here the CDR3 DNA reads TGTGCCAGCTCAGAACAGGGGGCGTTAGGTCAGCCCCAGCATTTT.

CDR3 amino acids: CASREQSQPQHF. The CDR3 DNA reads TGTGCCAGCAGGGAACAGAGTCAGCCCCAGCATTTT. The chain recombines TRBV5-4 with TRBJ1-5; D is undetermined. CDR3 length equals 12 residues. Germline V CDR1 and CDR2: SGHNT, YYREEE (reference sequence). The V gene lost 5 bases and the J gene lost 6 bases, with 9 bases spanning the gap. Complete variable domain (other parts from reference TRBV5-4 and TRBJ1-5): ETGVTQSPTHLIKTRGQQVTLRCSSQSGHNTVSWYQQALGQGPQFIFQYYREEENGRGNFPPRFSGLQFPNYSSELNVNALELDDSALYLCASREQSQPQHFGDGTRLSIL.

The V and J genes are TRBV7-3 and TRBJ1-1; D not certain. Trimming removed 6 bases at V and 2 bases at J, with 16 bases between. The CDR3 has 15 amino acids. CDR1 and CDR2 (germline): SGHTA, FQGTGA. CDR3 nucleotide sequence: TGTGCCAGCAGTCCTTGGGCAGGCGATAACACTGAAGCTTTCTTT. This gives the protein CASSPWAGDNTEAFF.

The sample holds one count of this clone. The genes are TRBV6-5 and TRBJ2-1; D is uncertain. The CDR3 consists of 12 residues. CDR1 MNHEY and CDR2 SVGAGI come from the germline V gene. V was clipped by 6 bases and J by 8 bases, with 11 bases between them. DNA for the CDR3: TGTGCCAGCAGGGGCACTTACGATGAGCAGTTCTTC. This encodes CASRGTYDEQFF.